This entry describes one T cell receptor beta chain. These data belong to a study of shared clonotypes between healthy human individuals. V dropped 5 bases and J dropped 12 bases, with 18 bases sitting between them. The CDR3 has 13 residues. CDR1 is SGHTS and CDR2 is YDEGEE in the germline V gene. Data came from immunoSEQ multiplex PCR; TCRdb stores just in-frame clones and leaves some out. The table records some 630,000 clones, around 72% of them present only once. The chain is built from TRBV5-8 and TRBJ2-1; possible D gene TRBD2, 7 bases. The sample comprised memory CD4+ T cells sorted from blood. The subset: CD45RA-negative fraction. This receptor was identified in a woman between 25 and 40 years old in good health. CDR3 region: CASSATRGRGQFF. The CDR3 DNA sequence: TGTGCCAGCAGTGCTACAAGGGGGAGGGGGCAGTTCTTC.